The T cell receptor beta chain under discussion was sequenced for a study of T cells after yellow fever vaccination. V was clipped by 5 bases and J by 0 bases; unmatched bases: 6. The CDR3 loop spans 15 amino acids. Germline V gene lookup returns CDR1 SGHVS and CDR2 FQNEAQ. Study results and caveats: Weaker overall, the secondary response nonetheless peaked faster (day 5 versus 15). Contaminants from the bulk population, in the form of abundant clonotypes, could be found in FACS-sorted repertoires. Clones from primary vaccination mostly reappeared after the booster (around 96% CD4, about 85% CD8).

TCR cDNA, made by 5'RACE template switching, carried an added universal primer site and UMIs. TCRdb recomputed calls from the 5' RACE reads with MiXCR, one row per CDR3 protein. The sample has under 400,000 distinct CDR3 sequences, roughly 11% seen once. This clonotype was observed a few times. Its antigen is still unknown. The J gene is TRBJ1-1, the V gene TRBV7-8, with 7 bases fitting TRBD1. The TCR originated in a young man who received the YFV17D yellow fever vaccine. The sequencing here drew on PBMCs, taken on the day of the first yellow fever vaccination. CDR3 nucleotides: TGTGCCAGCAGCCGACAGGGACTCCTGAACACTGAAGCTTTCTTT. Protein sequence: CASSRQGLLNTEAFF.